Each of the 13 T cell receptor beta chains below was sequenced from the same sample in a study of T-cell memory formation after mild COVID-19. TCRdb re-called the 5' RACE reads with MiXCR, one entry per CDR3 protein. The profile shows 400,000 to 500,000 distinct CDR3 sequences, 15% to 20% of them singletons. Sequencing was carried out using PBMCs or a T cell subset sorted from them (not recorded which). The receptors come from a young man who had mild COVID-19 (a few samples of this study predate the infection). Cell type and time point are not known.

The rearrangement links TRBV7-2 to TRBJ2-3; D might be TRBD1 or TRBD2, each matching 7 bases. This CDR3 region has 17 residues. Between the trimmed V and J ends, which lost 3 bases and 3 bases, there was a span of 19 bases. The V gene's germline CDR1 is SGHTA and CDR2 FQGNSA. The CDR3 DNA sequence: TGTGCCAGCAGCTTCCAGGGGGGAGGGGAATGGACAGATACGCAGTATTTT. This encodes CASSFQGGGEWTDTQYF.

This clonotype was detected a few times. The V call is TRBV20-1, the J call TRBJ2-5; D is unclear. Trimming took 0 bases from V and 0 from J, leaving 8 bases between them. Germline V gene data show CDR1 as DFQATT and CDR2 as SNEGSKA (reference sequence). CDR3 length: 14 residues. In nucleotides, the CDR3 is TGCAGTGCTAGAGAGGGTCTCCACCAAGAGACCCAGTACTTC. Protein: CSAREGLHQETQYF.

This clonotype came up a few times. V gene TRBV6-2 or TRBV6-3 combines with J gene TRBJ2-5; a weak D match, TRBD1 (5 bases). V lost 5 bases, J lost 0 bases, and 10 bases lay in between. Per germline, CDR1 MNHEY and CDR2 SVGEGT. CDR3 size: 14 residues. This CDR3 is CASSQTAYQETQYF. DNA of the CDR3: TGTGCCAGCAGTCAGACAGCGTACCAAGAGACCCAGTACTTC.

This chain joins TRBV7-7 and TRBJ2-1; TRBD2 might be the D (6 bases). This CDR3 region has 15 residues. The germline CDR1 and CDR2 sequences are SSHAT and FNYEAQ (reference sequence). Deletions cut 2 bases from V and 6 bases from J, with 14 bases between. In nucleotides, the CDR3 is TGTGCCAGCAGCTTATTCCCGGGGGTGCTCAATGAGCAGTTCTTC. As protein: CASSLFPGVLNEQFF.

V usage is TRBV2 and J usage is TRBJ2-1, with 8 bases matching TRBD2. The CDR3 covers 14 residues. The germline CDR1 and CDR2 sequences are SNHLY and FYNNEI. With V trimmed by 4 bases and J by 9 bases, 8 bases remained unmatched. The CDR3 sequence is CASSVAGGDSEQFF. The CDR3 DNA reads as TGTGCCAGCAGTGTGGCCGGGGGGGACTCTGAGCAGTTCTTC.

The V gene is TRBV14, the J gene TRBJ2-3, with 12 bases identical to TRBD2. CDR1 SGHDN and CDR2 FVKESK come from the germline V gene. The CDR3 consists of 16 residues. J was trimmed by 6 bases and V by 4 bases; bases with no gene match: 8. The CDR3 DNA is TGTGCCAGCAGCCGACGACTAGCGGGGGCACTGGATACGCAGTATTTT. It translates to CASSRRLAGALDTQYF.

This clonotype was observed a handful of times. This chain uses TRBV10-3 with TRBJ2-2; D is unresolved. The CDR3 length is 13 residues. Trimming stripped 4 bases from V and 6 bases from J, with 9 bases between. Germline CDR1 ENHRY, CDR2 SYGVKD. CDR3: CAISVESPGELFF. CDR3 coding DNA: TGTGCCATCAGTGTAGAGTCCCCCGGGGAGCTGTTTTTT.

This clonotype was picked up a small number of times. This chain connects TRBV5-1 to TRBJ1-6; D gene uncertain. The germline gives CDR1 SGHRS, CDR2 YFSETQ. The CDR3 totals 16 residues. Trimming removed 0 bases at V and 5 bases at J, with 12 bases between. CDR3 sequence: CASSLGRKIDNSPLHF. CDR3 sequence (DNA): TGCGCCAGCAGCTTGGGCCGGAAAATAGATAATTCACCCCTCCACTTT.

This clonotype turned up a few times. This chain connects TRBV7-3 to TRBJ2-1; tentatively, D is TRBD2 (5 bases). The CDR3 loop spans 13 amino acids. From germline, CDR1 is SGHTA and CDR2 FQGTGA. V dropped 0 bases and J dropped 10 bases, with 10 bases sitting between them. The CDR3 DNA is TGTGCCAGCAGCTTAACGGAATCGGGGGAGCAGTTCTTC. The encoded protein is CASSLTESGEQFF.

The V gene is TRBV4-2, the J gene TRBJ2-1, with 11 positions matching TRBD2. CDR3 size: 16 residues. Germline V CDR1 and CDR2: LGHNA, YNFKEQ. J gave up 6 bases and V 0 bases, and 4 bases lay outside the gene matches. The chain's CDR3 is CASSQDFSGGANEQFF. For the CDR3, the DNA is TGTGCCAGCAGCCAAGATTTTAGCGGGGGGGCCAATGAGCAGTTCTTC.

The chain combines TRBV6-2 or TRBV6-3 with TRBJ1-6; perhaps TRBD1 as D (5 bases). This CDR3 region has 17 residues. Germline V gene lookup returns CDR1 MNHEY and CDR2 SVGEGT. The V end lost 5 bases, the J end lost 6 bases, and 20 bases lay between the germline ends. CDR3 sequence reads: CASSLTDLPSPNSPLHF. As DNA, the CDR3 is TGTGCCAGCAGTCTGACAGACTTACCTTCTCCTAATTCACCCCTCCACTTT.

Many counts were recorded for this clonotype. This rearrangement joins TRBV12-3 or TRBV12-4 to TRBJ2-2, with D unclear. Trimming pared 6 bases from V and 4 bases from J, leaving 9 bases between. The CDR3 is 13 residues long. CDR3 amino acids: CASSSLSTGELFF. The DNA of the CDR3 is TGTGCCAGCAGCTCTCTAAGCACCGGGGAGCTGTTTTTT.

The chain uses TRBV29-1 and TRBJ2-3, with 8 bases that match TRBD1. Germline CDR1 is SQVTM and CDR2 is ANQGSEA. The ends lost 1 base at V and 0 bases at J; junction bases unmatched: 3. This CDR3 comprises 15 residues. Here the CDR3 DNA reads TGCAGCGTTGAAGCCTGGGACAGGAGCACAGATACGCAGTATTTT. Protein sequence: CSVEAWDRSTDTQYF.